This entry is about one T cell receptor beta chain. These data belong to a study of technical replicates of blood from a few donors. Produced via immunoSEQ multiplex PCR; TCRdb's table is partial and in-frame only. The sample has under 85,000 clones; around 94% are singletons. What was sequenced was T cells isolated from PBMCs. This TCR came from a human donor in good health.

The CDR3 sequence is CASTGLNTEAFF. The CDR3, as DNA: TGTGCCAGCACAGGCCTCAACACTGAAGCTTTCTTT. The chain employs TRBV2 and TRBJ1-1; D not certain. Looked up from germline, CDR1 is SNHLY and CDR2 is FYNNEI. The CDR3 length is 12 residues. The ends were cut back, 7 bases at V and 2 bases at J, with 8 bases in the middle.